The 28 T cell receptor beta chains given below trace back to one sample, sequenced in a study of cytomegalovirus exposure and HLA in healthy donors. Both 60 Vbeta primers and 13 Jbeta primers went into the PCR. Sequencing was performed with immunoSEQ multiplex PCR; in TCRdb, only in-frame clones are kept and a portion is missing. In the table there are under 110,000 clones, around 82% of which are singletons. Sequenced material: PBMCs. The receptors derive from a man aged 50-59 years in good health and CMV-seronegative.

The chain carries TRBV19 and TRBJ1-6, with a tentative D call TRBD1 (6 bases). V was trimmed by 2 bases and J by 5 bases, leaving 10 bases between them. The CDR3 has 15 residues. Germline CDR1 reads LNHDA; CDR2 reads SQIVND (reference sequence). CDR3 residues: CASSIQGHDNSPLHF. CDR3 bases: TGTGCCAGTAGTATACAGGGACATGATAATTCACCCCTCCACTTT.

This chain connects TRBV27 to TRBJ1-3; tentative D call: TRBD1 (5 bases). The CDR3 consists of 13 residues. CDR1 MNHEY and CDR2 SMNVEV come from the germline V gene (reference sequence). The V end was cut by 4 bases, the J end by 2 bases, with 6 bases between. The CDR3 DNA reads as TGTGCCAGCAGTTGGGGGGCTGGAAACACCATATATTTT. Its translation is CASSWGAGNTIYF.

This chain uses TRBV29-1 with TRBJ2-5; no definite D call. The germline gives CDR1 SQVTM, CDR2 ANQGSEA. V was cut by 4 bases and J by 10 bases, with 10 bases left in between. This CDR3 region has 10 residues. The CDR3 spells CSVVRNDQYF. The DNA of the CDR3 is TGCAGCGTTGTGAGGAACGACCAGTACTTC.

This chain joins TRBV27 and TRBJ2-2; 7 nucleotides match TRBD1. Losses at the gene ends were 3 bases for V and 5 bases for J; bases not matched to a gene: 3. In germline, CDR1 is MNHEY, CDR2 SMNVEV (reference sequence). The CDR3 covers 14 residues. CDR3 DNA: TGTGCCAGCAGTTTGACAGGGCGGACCGGGGAGCTGTTTTTT. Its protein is CASSLTGRTGELFF.

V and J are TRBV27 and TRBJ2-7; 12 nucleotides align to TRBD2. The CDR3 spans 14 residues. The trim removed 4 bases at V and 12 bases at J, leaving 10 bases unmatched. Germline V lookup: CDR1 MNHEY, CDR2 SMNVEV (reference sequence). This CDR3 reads CASSSDQTSGGMYV. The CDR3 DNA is TGTGCCAGCAGTTCCGACCAGACTAGCGGGGGAATGTACGTC.

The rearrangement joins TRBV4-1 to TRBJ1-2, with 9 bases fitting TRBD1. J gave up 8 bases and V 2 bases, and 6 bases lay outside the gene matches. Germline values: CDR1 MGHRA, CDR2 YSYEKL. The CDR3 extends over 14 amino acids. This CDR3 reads CASSQLHRGPGYTF. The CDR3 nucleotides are TGCGCCAGCAGCCAACTTCACAGGGGGCCGGGCTACACCTTC.

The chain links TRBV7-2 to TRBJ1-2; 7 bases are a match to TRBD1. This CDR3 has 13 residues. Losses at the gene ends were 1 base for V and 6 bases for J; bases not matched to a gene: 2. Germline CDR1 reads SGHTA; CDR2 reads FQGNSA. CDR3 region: CASSLDGTDGYTF. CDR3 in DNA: TGTGCCAGCAGCTTAGACGGGACAGATGGCTACACCTTC. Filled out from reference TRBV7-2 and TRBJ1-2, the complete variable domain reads GAGVSQSPSNKVTEKGKDVELRCDPISGHTALYWYRQSLGQGLEFLIYFQGNSAPDKSGLPSDRFSAERTGGSVSTLTIQRTQQEDSAVYLCASSLDGTDGYTFGSGTRLTVV.

The CDR3 spells CASSMDSDNQPQHF. The DNA for the CDR3 is TGTGCCAGTAGTATGGACAGTGATAATCAGCCCCAGCATTTT. This chain links TRBV19 with TRBJ1-5, with a weak D call TRBD1 (6 bases). V was pared by 3 bases and J by 4 bases, with 10 bases between. CDR1 is LNHDA and CDR2 is SQIVND in the germline V gene (reference sequence). This CDR3 is 14 amino acids long.

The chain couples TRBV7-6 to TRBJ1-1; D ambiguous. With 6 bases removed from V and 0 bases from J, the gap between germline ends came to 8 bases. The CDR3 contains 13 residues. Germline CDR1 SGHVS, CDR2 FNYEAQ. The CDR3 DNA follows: TGTGCCAGCAGTTACGGGATGAACACTGAAGCTTTCTTT. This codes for CASSYGMNTEAFF.

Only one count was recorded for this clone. The CDR3 bases are TGTGCCAGCAGCCAAGTTTCCGGGACAGGGGCTGGGGCCAACGTCCTGACTTTC. Translation gives CASSQVSGTGAGANVLTF. This chain connects TRBV4-2 to TRBJ2-6; 10 nucleotides line up with TRBD1. V was clipped by 1 base and J by 2 bases; unmatched bases: 5. The CDR3 has 18 residues. CDR1 is LGHNA, CDR2 YNFKEQ, per germline.

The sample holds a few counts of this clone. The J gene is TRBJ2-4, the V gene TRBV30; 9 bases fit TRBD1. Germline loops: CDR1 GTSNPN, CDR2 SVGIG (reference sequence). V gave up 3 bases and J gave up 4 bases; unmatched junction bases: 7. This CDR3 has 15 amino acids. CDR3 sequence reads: CAWRVKGQGKNIQYF. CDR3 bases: TGTGCCTGGAGGGTAAAGGGACAGGGAAAAAACATTCAGTACTTC.

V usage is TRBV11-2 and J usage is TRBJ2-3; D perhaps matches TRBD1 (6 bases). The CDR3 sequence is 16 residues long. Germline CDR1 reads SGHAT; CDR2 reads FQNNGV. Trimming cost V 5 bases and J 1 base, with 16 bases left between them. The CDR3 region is CASSGPGHRRTDTQYF. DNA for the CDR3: TGTGCCAGCAGCGGACCGGGACACCGTCGCACAGATACGCAGTATTTT.

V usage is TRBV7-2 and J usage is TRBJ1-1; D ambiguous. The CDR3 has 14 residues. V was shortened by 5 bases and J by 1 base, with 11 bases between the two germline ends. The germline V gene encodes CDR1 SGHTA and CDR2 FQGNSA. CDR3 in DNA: TGTGCCAGCAGCCCAGGAGGGTCGAACACTGAAGCTTTCTTT. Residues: CASSPGGSNTEAFF.

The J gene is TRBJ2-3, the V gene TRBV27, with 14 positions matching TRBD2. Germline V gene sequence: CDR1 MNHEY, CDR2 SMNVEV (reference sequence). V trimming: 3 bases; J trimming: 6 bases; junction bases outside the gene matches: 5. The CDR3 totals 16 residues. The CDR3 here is CASSFRLAGGPDTQYF. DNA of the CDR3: TGTGCCAGCAGTTTCAGACTAGCGGGGGGGCCGGATACGCAGTATTTT.

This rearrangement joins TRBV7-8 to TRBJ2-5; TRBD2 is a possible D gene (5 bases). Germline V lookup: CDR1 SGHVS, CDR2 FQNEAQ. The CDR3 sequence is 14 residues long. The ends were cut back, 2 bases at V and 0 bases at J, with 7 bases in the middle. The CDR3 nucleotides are TGTGCCAGCAGCTTAAGGGAGTACCAAGAGACCCAGTACTTC. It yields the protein CASSLREYQETQYF.

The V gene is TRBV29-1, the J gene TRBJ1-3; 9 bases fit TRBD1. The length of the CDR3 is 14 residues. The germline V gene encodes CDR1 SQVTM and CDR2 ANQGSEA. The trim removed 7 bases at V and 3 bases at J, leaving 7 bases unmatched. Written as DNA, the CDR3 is TGCAGCGGGGGGGGACAGGGTGGTGGAAACACCATATATTTT. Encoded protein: CSGGGQGGGNTIYF. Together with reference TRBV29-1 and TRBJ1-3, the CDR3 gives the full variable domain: SAVISQKPSRDICQRGTSLTIQCQVDSQVTMMFWYRQQPGQSLTLIATANQGSEATYESGFVIDKFPISRPNLTFSTLTVSNMSPEDSSIYLCSGGGQGGGNTIYFGEGSWLTVV.

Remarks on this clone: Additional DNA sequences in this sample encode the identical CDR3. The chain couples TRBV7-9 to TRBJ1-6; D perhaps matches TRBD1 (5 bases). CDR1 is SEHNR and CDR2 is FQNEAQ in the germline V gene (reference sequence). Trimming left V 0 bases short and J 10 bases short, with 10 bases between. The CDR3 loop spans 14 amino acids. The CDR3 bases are TGTGCCAGCAGCTTAGCTGGGGGGAACTCACCCCTCCACTTT. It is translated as CASSLAGGNSPLHF. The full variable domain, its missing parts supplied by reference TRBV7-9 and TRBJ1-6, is DTGVSQNPRHKITKRGQNVTFRCDPISEHNRLYWYRQTLGQGPEFLTYFQNEAQLEKSRLLSDRFSAERPKGSFSTLEIQRTEQGDSAMYLCASSLAGGNSPLHFGNGTRLTVT.

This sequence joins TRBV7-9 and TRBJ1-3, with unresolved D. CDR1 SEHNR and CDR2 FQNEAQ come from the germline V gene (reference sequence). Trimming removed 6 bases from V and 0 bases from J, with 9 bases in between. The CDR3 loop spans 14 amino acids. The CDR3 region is CASREQISGNTIYF. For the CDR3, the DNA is TGTGCCAGCAGGGAACAGATCTCTGGAAACACCATATATTTT.

The CDR3 loop is CASAPRARGFYEQYF. The CDR3 DNA follows: TGTGCCAGCGCCCCAAGAGCCAGGGGGTTTTACGAGCAGTACTTC. V usage is TRBV21-1 and J usage is TRBJ2-7; the DNA was not used to check the table's D call, TRBD1. TRBV21-1 is annotated as a pseudogene. This CDR3 has 15 residues.

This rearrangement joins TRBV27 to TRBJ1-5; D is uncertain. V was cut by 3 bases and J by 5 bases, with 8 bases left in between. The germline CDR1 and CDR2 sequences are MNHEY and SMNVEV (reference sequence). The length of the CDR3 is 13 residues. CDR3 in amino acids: CASSLREDQPQHF. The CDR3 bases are TGTGCCAGCAGTTTGCGGGAGGATCAGCCCCAGCATTTT.

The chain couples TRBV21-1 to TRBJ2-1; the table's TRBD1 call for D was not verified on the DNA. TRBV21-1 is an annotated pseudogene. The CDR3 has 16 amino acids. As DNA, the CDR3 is TGTGCCAGCAGCAAGGGACAGGGTTGGGGCGATAATGAGCAGTTCTTC. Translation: CASSKGQGWGDNEQFF.

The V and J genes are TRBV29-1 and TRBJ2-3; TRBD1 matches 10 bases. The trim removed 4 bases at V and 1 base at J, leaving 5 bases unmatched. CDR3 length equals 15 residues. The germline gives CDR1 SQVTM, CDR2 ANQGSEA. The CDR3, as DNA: TGCAGCGTTGGAGGGACAGGGGTCGGCACAGATACGCAGTATTTT. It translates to CSVGGTGVGTDTQYF.

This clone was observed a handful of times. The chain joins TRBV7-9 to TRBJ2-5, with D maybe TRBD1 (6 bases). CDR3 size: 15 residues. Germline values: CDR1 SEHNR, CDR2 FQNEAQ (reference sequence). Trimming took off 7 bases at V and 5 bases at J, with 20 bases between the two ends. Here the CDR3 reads CASTTGNGHQETQYF. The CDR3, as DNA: TGTGCCAGCACCACAGGGAATGGCCATCAGGAGACCCAGTACTTC.

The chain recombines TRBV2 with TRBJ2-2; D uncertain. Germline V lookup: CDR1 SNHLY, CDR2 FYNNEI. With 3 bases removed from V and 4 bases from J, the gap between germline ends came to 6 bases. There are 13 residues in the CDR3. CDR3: CASSEMRTGELFF. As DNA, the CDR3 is TGTGCCAGCAGTGAGATGCGCACCGGGGAGCTGTTTTTT.

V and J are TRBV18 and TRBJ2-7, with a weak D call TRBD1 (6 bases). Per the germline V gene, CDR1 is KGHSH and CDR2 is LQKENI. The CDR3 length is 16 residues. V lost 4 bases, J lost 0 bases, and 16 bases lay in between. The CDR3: CASSRGKDRASYEQYF. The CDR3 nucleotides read TGTGCCAGCTCACGAGGGAAGGACAGAGCCTCCTACGAGCAGTACTTC.

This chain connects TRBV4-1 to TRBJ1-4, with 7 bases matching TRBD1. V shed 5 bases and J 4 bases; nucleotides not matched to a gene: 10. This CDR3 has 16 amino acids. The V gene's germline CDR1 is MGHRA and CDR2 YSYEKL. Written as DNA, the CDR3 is TGCGCCAGCAGCGCCCGGGACAGCAGAGATAATGAAAAACTGTTTTTT. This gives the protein CASSARDSRDNEKLFF.

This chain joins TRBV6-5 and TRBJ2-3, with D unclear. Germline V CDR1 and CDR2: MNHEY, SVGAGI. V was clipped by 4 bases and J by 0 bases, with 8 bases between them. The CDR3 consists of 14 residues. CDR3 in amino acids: CASSFTESTDTQYF. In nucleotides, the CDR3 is TGTGCCAGCAGTTTTACAGAAAGCACAGATACGCAGTATTTT.

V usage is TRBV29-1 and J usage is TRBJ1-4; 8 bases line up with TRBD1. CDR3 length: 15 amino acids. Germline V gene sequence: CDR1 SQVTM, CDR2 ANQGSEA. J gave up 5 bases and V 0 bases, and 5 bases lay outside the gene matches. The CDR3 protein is CSVEDPRTGNEKLFF. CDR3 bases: TGCAGCGTTGAAGATCCTAGGACAGGGAATGAAAAACTGTTTTTT.